The 21 T cell receptor beta chains reported below all come from one sample, sequenced in a study of T cell responses to AZD1222 COVID-19 vaccine (dated by TCRdb to the early 2020s). Preparation of the library involved the immunoSEQ multiplex PCR assay. Sourced from immuneACCESS, this table was stored by TCRdb with only in-frame sequences that have V and J called. A share of the clones is absent; for the studies checked, an unresolved V gene accounts for under half, and the remainder has no known explanation. The sample table contains more than 110,000 clones; only one count was recorded for roughly 90% of them. The top ten clones comprise 3% to 3.5% of the sample. Read against the paper, the sample's time point label means: baseline before first vaccination. Sequencing used peripheral blood, obtained on day 0 of AZD1222 vaccination. All receptors come from an adult in good health.

Only one count was recorded for this clone. V usage is TRBV7-2 and J usage is TRBJ1-1; D remains unclear. CDR1 is SGHTA, CDR2 FQGNSA, per germline. V gave up 5 bases and J gave up 5 bases, with 12 bases separating them. The CDR3 spans 13 residues. CDR3 sequence reads: CASSVSVGTEAFF. In DNA, the CDR3 is TGTGCCAGCAGCGTCAGCGTCGGGACTGAAGCTTTCTTT.

This chain joins TRBV24-1 and TRBJ2-2; D might be TRBD2 (6 bases). The germline V gene has CDR1 KGHDR and CDR2 SFDVKD. The CDR3 runs to 15 residues. The germline V and J ends were trimmed by 4 bases and 3 bases, with 11 bases remaining between them. CDR3 protein: CATSESRGYTGELFF. CDR3 sequence (DNA): TGTGCCACCAGTGAATCACGGGGGTACACCGGGGAGCTGTTTTTT.

This chain joins TRBV30 and TRBJ1-1; D gene ambiguous. This CDR3 spans 11 amino acids. V lost 7 bases and J 3 bases, leaving 9 bases between the germline ends. CDR1 and CDR2 (germline): GTSNPN, SVGIG (reference sequence). Here the CDR3 reads CALTVDTEAFF. DNA for the CDR3: TGTGCCTTAACCGTGGACACTGAAGCTTTCTTT.

The genes are TRBV6-5 and TRBJ2-3; no clear D gene. The CDR3 extends over 14 amino acids. V lost 7 bases to trimming and J lost 0 bases, with 11 bases between them. Per germline, CDR1 MNHEY and CDR2 SVGAGI. The CDR3 sequence is CASNPSRSTDTQYF. CDR3 DNA: TGTGCCAGCAACCCCTCGCGGAGCACAGATACGCAGTATTTT.

The chain's CDR3 is CASSEYLGRNTEAFF. CDR3 DNA sequence: TGTGCCAGCAGTGAATATTTAGGACGGAACACTGAAGCTTTCTTT. The chain employs TRBV25-1 and TRBJ1-1; D unresolved. Trimming pared 0 bases from V and 1 base from J, leaving 9 bases between. This CDR3 contains 15 residues. Germline-derived CDR1 and CDR2 are MGHDK and SYGVNS.

The chain links TRBV30 to TRBJ1-6; 11 positions agree with TRBD1. The CDR3 has 14 amino acids. J lost 6 bases, V lost 5 bases, and 3 bases had no gene match. Germline CDR1 is GTSNPN and CDR2 is SVGIG (reference sequence). This CDR3 is CAWGQGASNSPLHF. The CDR3 bases are TGTGCCTGGGGACAGGGGGCGAGTAATTCACCCCTCCACTTT.

The V gene is TRBV30, the J gene TRBJ1-5; 8 positions agree with TRBD1. Germline assignment: CDR1 GTSNPN and CDR2 SVGIG (reference sequence). This CDR3 is 17 amino acids long. The trim removed 1 base at V and 6 bases at J, leaving 14 bases unmatched. The CDR3 here is CAWSDPTGTGPGQPQHF. The CDR3 DNA is TGTGCCTGGAGTGACCCCACCGGGACAGGCCCCGGTCAGCCCCAGCATTTT.

The chain combines TRBV4-2 with TRBJ1-3; D unclear. V lost 0 bases and J 0 bases, leaving 9 bases between the germline ends. There are 16 residues in the CDR3. From germline, CDR1 is LGHNA and CDR2 YNFKEQ. The DNA for the CDR3 is TGTGCCAGCAGCCAAGAAGTTTCCGTCTCTGGAAACACCATATATTTT. Protein product: CASSQEVSVSGNTIYF.

The count of this clone is one. The chain combines TRBV5-1 with TRBJ2-2, with 9 bases identical to TRBD1. The CDR3 length is 14 residues. Germline CDR1 is SGHRS and CDR2 is YFSETQ. The V gene end was trimmed by 5 bases and the J gene end by 7 bases; junction bases not matched to a gene: 6. CDR3 region: CASSPQGAVGELFF. Here the CDR3 DNA reads TGCGCCAGCAGTCCACAGGGGGCGGTCGGGGAGCTGTTTTTT.

In this sample, this clone turned up a few times. The chain recombines TRBV18 with TRBJ2-7, with D perhaps TRBD2 (7 bases). CDR1 is KGHSH and CDR2 is LQKENI in the germline V gene. The V end was cut by 0 bases, the J end by 1 base, with 19 bases between. The CDR3 spans 18 residues. This chain's CDR3 is CASSPPLYGEGVSYEQYF. CDR3 bases: TGTGCCAGCTCACCACCGTTATACGGGGAGGGGGTTTCCTACGAGCAGTACTTC.

Only one count was recorded for this clone. The chain is built from TRBV29-1 and TRBJ2-3, with TRBD2 matching 11 bases. The length of the CDR3 is 16 residues. V shed 4 bases and J 6 bases; nucleotides not matched to a gene: 12. Germline V CDR1 and CDR2: SQVTM, ANQGSEA. CDR3 in amino acids: CSVVPGASGRRDTQYF. In nucleotides, the CDR3 is TGCAGCGTTGTCCCCGGGGCTAGCGGGAGGAGGGATACGCAGTATTTT.

The chain carries TRBV20-1 and TRBJ1-5; no definite D call. Looked up from germline, CDR1 is DFQATT and CDR2 is SNEGSKA (reference sequence). Between the trimmed V and J ends, which lost 4 bases and 11 bases, there was a span of 9 bases. The CDR3 is 10 residues long. The CDR3 nucleotides read TGCAGTGCTAAGGGAGTAGCCCAGCATTTT. Its translation: CSAKGVAQHF.

This clone came up once. The chain combines TRBV19 with TRBJ1-2; D ambiguous. The CDR3 is 14 amino acids. CDR1 is LNHDA and CDR2 is SQIVND in the germline V gene (reference sequence). V was cut by 6 bases and J by 7 bases, with 18 bases left in between. The CDR3 DNA follows: TGTGCCAGTAGCCCCCCCCACAGACCAGGTGGCTACACCTTC. This codes for CASSPPHRPGGYTF.

The CDR3 nucleotides read TGTGCCACAGGGGGCGGGACCCAAGAGACCCAGTACTTC. It codes for CATGGGTQETQYF. The chain is built from TRBV28 and TRBJ2-5; 8 positions match TRBD1. Germline trimming cut 10 bases from V and 1 base from J; bases unmatched to any gene: 5. The CDR3 runs to 13 residues. Germline V CDR1 and CDR2: MDHEN, SYDVKM.

This chain connects TRBV19 to TRBJ1-3; no clear D gene. V was trimmed by 3 bases and J by 1 base, leaving 7 bases between them. The germline V gene encodes CDR1 LNHDA and CDR2 SQIVND (reference sequence). The CDR3 covers 14 residues. The CDR3: CASSISASGNTIYF. In DNA form, the CDR3 reads TGTGCCAGTAGTATCTCCGCATCTGGAAACACCATATATTTT.

The chain joins TRBV13 to TRBJ1-1; a possible D gene is TRBD1 (6 bases). The length of the CDR3 is 15 residues. Germline V lookup: CDR1 PRHDT, CDR2 FYEKMQ (reference sequence). Trimming stripped 7 bases from V and 0 bases from J, with 15 bases between. The CDR3 DNA is TGTGCCAGCACCCTGTACAGGGAGATGAACACTGAAGCTTTCTTT. Translated, it gives CASTLYREMNTEAFF.

V is TRBV10-2 and J is TRBJ1-1; D possibly corresponds to TRBD1 (5 bases). Trimming took 4 bases from V and 4 from J, leaving 13 bases between them. The CDR3 runs to 14 residues. CDR1 and CDR2 (germline): WSHSY, SAAADI. The CDR3 reads CASSANRRGTEAFF. The CDR3 nucleotides read TGCGCCAGCAGTGCGAATAGGAGGGGCACTGAAGCTTTCTTT.

V and J are TRBV18 and TRBJ2-5, with unresolved D. The germline V gene encodes CDR1 KGHSH and CDR2 LQKENI. The length of the CDR3 is 16 residues. V was shortened by 4 bases and J by 5 bases, with 20 bases between the two germline ends. The CDR3 coding sequence is TGTGCCAGCTCACGGTTGGTAACTGGGGATTCGGAGACCCAGTACTTC. Translated, it gives CASSRLVTGDSETQYF.

The chain uses TRBV24-1 and TRBJ2-1, with D unresolved. The germline CDR1 and CDR2 sequences are KGHDR and SFDVKD. The ends were cut back, 1 base at V and 5 bases at J, with 8 bases in the middle. The CDR3 extends over 14 amino acids. The CDR3: CATSDLGPNNEQFF. In DNA, the CDR3 is TGTGCCACCAGTGATTTAGGGCCAAACAATGAGCAGTTCTTC.

V usage is TRBV19 and J usage is TRBJ2-3; the D gene is possibly TRBD2 (6 bases). CDR1 LNHDA and CDR2 SQIVND come from the germline V gene (reference sequence). The V and J ends lost 2 bases and 7 bases respectively, with 16 bases between them. There are 15 residues in the CDR3. CDR3 DNA: TGTGCCAGTAGTATATCAGGAGGGGTGGAGAATACGCAGTATTTT. Its protein is CASSISGGVENTQYF.

This rearrangement joins TRBV7-6 to TRBJ2-3; the D gene is possibly TRBD2 (6 bases). The CDR3 sequence is 15 residues long. CDR1 SGHVS and CDR2 FNYEAQ come from the germline V gene. The V end lost 0 bases, the J end lost 4 bases, and 11 bases lay between the germline ends. In DNA, the CDR3 is TGTGCCAGCAGCTTAGCGGGAGGCGGAGCAGATACGCAGTATTTT. The encoded protein is CASSLAGGGADTQYF.